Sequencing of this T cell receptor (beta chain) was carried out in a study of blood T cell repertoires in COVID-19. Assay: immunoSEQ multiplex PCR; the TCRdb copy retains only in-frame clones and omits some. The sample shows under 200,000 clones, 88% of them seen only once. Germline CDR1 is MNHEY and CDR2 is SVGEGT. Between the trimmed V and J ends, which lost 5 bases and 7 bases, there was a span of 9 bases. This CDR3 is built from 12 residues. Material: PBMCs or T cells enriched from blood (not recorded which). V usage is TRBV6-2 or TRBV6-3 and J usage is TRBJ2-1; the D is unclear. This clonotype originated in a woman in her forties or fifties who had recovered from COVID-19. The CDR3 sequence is CASSQFINEQFF. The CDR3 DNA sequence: TGTGCCAGCAGTCAGTTCATTAATGAGCAGTTCTTC.